This entry concerns a single T cell receptor (beta chain). This entry is derived from a study of Tregs in tolerant kidney transplant recipients. About the research overall: The nonmyeloablative bone marrow transplants came from related graft donors, with transient mixed chimerism.

Here immunoSEQ multiplex PCR was the method, and the copy in TCRdb shows in-frame clones only, minus some. This table has over 50,000 clones, over 75% appearing once. An overnight rest at 37°C with approximately 180 IU/ml IL-2 preceded regulatory T cell sorting from thawed PBMCs. The material was Tregs from blood, obtained before the transplant. The sequence was obtained from a human donor who received a combined kidney and bone marrow transplant.

CDR3 bases: TGTGCCAGCAGCCCTGCGTCGGGACAGGGACTCCACCTCTACGAGCAGTACTTC. Amino acid sequence: CASSPASGQGLHLYEQYF. This chain links TRBV27 with TRBJ2-7, with 9 bases matching TRBD1. Germline V CDR1 and CDR2: MNHEY, SMNVEV (reference sequence). V shed 6 bases, J shed 3 bases, and the junction held 18 bases outside the gene matches. This CDR3 has 18 residues.